One sample yielded the 14 T cell receptor beta chains listed below, sequenced in a study of cytomegalovirus exposure and HLA in healthy donors (dated by TCRdb to between 2016 and 2019). Preparation of the library involved the immunoSEQ multiplex PCR assay. The multiplex PCR relied on a mix of 60 forward primers for TCR Vbeta segments and 13 reverse primers for TCR Jbeta segments. Drawn from immuneACCESS, this table holds only the in-frame rearrangements with V and J called that TCRdb kept. Clones are partly lost; checked studies trace under half to an unresolved V gene and leave the rest unexplained. The sample includes approximately 190,000 clones, with roughly 13% observed a single time. The ten biggest clones cover 7.8% of the sample. The specimen was PBMCs. Receptors originate from a man aged 50 to 60 in good health and CMV-seropositive.

The chain links TRBV10-1 to TRBJ2-5, with a weak D call TRBD1 (6 bases). This CDR3 contains 14 residues. The germline V gene has CDR1 WNHNN and CDR2 SYGVQD (reference sequence). Trimming pared 0 bases from V and 4 bases from J, leaving 9 bases between. CDR3 coding DNA: TGCGCCAGCAGTGAGTCAAGGGGGAGAGAGACCCAGTACTTC. Translating it yields CASSESRGRETQYF.

This clone was counted a few times. The chain links TRBV23-1 to TRBJ2-1; D is possibly TRBD2 (6 bases). TRBV23-1 is sorted into the ORF group, with uncertain function. This CDR3 region has 17 residues. V lost 8 bases and J 3 bases, leaving 23 bases between the germline ends. CDR3 in DNA: TGCGCCAGCGAGTCGGGACTGGCCAGGCGGGTCTACAATGAGCAGTTCTTC. It translates to CASESGLARRVYNEQFF.

The rearrangement uses TRBV6-1 and TRBJ1-5; D perhaps matches TRBD1 (5 bases). The V and J ends lost 8 bases and 6 bases respectively, with 17 bases between them. Germline loops: CDR1 MNHNS, CDR2 SASEGT. The CDR3 has 14 residues. The CDR3 protein is CASPLTPGGQPQHF. In nucleotides, the CDR3 is TGTGCCAGCCCCTTGACTCCCGGGGGTCAGCCCCAGCATTTT.

Note on this clone: Distinct nucleotide sequences in the sample also encode this CDR3. Here the CDR3 reads CSVTTGGAGEKLFF. Here the CDR3 DNA reads TGCAGCGTGACTACAGGGGGCGCGGGTGAAAAACTGTTTTTT. This chain connects TRBV29-1 to TRBJ1-4, with 9 bases aligning to TRBD1. Germline assignment: CDR1 SQVTM and CDR2 ANQGSEA. The CDR3 contains 14 residues. V shed 6 bases and J 7 bases; nucleotides not matched to a gene: 9. Together with reference TRBV29-1 and TRBJ1-4, the CDR3 gives the full variable domain: SAVISQKPSRDICQRGTSLTIQCQVDSQVTMMFWYRQQPGQSLTLIATANQGSEATYESGFVIDKFPISRPNLTFSTLTVSNMSPEDSSIYLCSVTTGGAGEKLFFGSGTQLSVL.

This clone was recorded only once. V and J are TRBV9 and TRBJ2-1; weak D call: TRBD1 (5 bases). The germline V and J ends were trimmed by 0 bases and 6 bases, with 13 bases remaining between them. This CDR3 contains 15 residues. Germline CDR1 is SGDLS and CDR2 is YYNGEE. The CDR3: CASSVDSAGFNEQFF. In nucleotides, the CDR3 is TGTGCCAGCAGCGTAGATTCCGCAGGGTTCAATGAGCAGTTCTTC.

The chain carries TRBV5-1 and TRBJ2-5; 9 bases match TRBD1. The CDR3 extends over 16 amino acids. V shed 0 bases and J 2 bases; nucleotides not matched to a gene: 5. The germline CDR1 and CDR2 sequences are SGHRS and YFSETQ. CDR3 loop: CASSLGRTGVQETQYF. The CDR3 DNA reads as TGCGCCAGCAGCTTGGGCCGGACAGGGGTGCAAGAGACCCAGTACTTC. The full variable domain, its missing parts supplied by reference TRBV5-1 and TRBJ2-5, is KAGVTQTPRYLIKTRGQQVTLSCSPISGHRSVSWYQQTPGQGLQFLFEYFSETQRNKGNFPGRFSGRQFSNSRSEMNVSTLELGDSALYLCASSLGRTGVQETQYFGPGTRLLVL.

This clone was observed a handful of times. V usage is TRBV5-6 and J usage is TRBJ1-2, with D tentatively TRBD1 (5 bases). V was clipped by 5 bases and J by 8 bases, with 13 bases between them. CDR3 length: 12 amino acids. The germline CDR1 and CDR2 sequences are SGHDT and YYEEEE. The CDR3 nucleotides are TGTGCCAGCAGTCGGGGGACGCCGGGCTACACCTTC. Its protein is CASSRGTPGYTF.

This chain connects TRBV5-1 to TRBJ1-2; 10 bases line up with TRBD1. V dropped 2 bases and J dropped 6; count of bases not matched to a gene: 10. The CDR3 extends over 16 amino acids. Per the germline V gene, CDR1 is SGHRS and CDR2 is YFSETQ. Here the CDR3 reads CASSLFPGQGSDGYTF. The CDR3 region has the DNA TGCGCCAGCAGCTTATTCCCGGGACAGGGGAGTGATGGCTACACCTTC.

This clone has more than one count but fewer than ten. Here the CDR3 reads CASSVEAGGRAFF. In nucleotides, the CDR3 is TGTGCCAGCAGCGTAGAGGCAGGGGGAAGGGCTTTCTTT. The V and J genes are TRBV9 and TRBJ1-1, with 7 positions matching TRBD1. Germline trimming cut 0 bases from V and 11 bases from J; bases unmatched to any gene: 7. The germline V gene encodes CDR1 SGDLS and CDR2 YYNGEE. The CDR3 spans 13 residues. The whole variable domain, remainder taken from reference TRBV9 and TRBJ1-1, is DSGVTQTPKHLITATGQRVTLRCSPRSGDLSVYWYQQSLDQGLQFLIQYYNGEERAKGNILERFSAQQFPDLHSELNLSSLELGDSALYFCASSVEAGGRAFFGQGTRLTVV.

This clone was detected a few times. The V and J genes are TRBV28 and TRBJ2-7; D gene ambiguous. V shed 2 bases and J shed 2 bases, with 10 bases lying between them. Germline CDR1 MDHEN, CDR2 SYDVKM. This CDR3 has 14 amino acids. DNA for the CDR3: TGTGCCAGCAGTTTAAGTGGGCCCCCCTACGAGCAGTACGTC. Translation gives CASSLSGPPYEQYV.

Only a few counts were recorded for this clone. The chain combines TRBV7-9 with TRBJ1-1, with D maybe TRBD1 (5 bases). The CDR3 loop spans 16 amino acids. V dropped 1 base and J dropped 1 base, with 13 bases sitting between them. Per germline, CDR1 SEHNR and CDR2 FQNEAQ (reference sequence). Here the CDR3 DNA reads TGTGCCAGCAGCTTAGGGAGGGCGGGGGAGAACACTGAAGCTTTCTTT. Its translation: CASSLGRAGENTEAFF.

About this clone: This is likely a read error, given that the CDR3 carries no conserved phenylalanine or tryptophan at its end. V and J are TRBV5-6 and TRBJ1-1; tentative D call: TRBD1 (5 bases). Germline values: CDR1 SGHDT, CDR2 YYEEEE. The CDR3 consists of 17 residues. CDR3 sequence (DNA): TGTGCCAGCAGCTTCGGGGGACCACTAGCCATGAAAACTGAAGCTTTCTTG. Protein: CASSFGGPLAMKTEAFL.

This clone was picked up a small number of times. This sequence joins TRBV6-5 and TRBJ2-1; 10 bases fit TRBD2. There are 15 residues in the CDR3. The J segment lost 4 bases and the V segment lost 10 bases, leaving 10 bases of the junction unmatched. Germline CDR1 and CDR2: MNHEY and SVGAGI. The CDR3 DNA sequence: TGTGCCACCTCCCGGGGTAGCGGGAGGTACAATGAGCAGTTCTTC. It codes for CATSRGSGRYNEQFF.

This clone has just a few counts. This chain joins TRBV7-9 and TRBJ2-5; possible D gene TRBD2, 5 bases. The CDR3 contains 14 residues. V was pared by 3 bases and J by 5 bases, with 13 bases between. CDR1 and CDR2 from the germline V gene are SEHNR and FQNEAQ (reference sequence). In DNA form, the CDR3 reads TGTGCCAGCAGCTTCTGGCGGGCTCGGGAGACCCAGTACTTC. It specifies CASSFWRARETQYF.